Shown below are 12 T cell receptor beta chains from a single sample sequenced in a study of blood T cells in healthy people across ages. Next came a second PCR, run for roughly 6 to 11 cycles, which used a sample-barcoded 5' primer along with a J-beta primer mix. TCRdb ran MiXCR on the 5' RACE reads and lists one entry per CDR3 protein. Among approximately 780,000 distinct CDR3 sequences, about a quarter were seen once, and the ten largest hold 2.5% to 3.5%. These data were also reused for a study on T cells of mothers and their children.

Sequenced input: blood. Receptors were obtained from a boy aged 5-17 years in good health.

This chain connects TRBV18 to TRBJ1-6; D gene ambiguous. This CDR3 has 15 residues. V lost 6 bases and J lost 10, with 19 bases in between. In germline, CDR1 is KGHSH, CDR2 LQKENI. CDR3: CASSRPRRSGSPLHF. CDR3 bases: TGTGCCAGCTCCCGACCCAGAAGAAGCGGATCACCCCTCCACTTT.

The chain is built from TRBV7-9 and TRBJ1-1, with TRBD1 matching 8 bases. The CDR3 is 15 residues long. The junction had 7 bases not matched to a gene; V was cut back by 2 bases and J by 5 bases. From germline, CDR1 is SEHNR and CDR2 FQNEAQ (reference sequence). The CDR3 is CASSLFSQGATEAFF. The DNA of the CDR3 is TGTGCCAGCAGCTTATTTTCCCAGGGGGCGACTGAAGCTTTCTTT.

The CDR3 sequence is CASSYSGGIYNEQFF. CDR3 nucleotides: TGTGCCAGCAGTTATAGCGGGGGGATCTACAATGAGCAGTTCTTC. The rearrangement joins TRBV6-5 to TRBJ2-7, with 10 bases identical to TRBD2. The end of the DNA aligns better with TRBJ2-1, so the J call may be wrong. This CDR3 has 15 residues. Per the germline V gene, CDR1 is MNHEY and CDR2 is SVGAGI.

The chain has TRBV29-1 and TRBJ1-1; possibly TRBD1 for D (5 bases). Trimming left V 7 bases short and J 1 base short, with 16 bases between. The length of the CDR3 is 14 residues. The V gene's germline CDR1 is SQVTM and CDR2 ANQGSEA. The CDR3 DNA is TGCAGCGGTCCCGGGACGGGAAGGAACACTGAAGCTTTCTTT. Its protein product is CSGPGTGRNTEAFF. The full variable domain, its missing parts supplied by reference TRBV29-1 and TRBJ1-1, is SAVISQKPSRDICQRGTSLTIQCQVDSQVTMMFWYRQQPGQSLTLIATANQGSEATYESGFVIDKFPISRPNLTFSTLTVSNMSPEDSSIYLCSGPGTGRNTEAFFGQGTRLTVV.

As to this clonotype: A read error may produce the germline difference seen at one junction end. This rearrangement joins TRBV20-1 to TRBJ1-2; D call uncertain. Germline CDR1 is DFQATT and CDR2 is SNEGSKA (reference sequence). The CDR3 is 15 residues long. CDR3 nucleotides: TGCAGTGCTAGAGATCGGATCTTGCTATGGAATGGCTATACCTTC. Its protein is CSARDRILLWNGYTF.

In this sample, this clonotype turned up a few times. The gene calls are TRBV12-3 or TRBV12-4 and TRBJ2-1, with 9 bases aligning to TRBD2. This CDR3 has 12 amino acids. J was trimmed by 7 bases and V by 6 bases; bases with no gene match: 1. CDR3 region: CASRAGGNEQFF. DNA of the CDR3: TGTGCCAGCAGGGCGGGGGGGAATGAGCAGTTCTTC.

The V call is TRBV1, the J call TRBJ2-5; TRBD2 is taken as the D call from the table, unchecked against the DNA. TRBV1 is given as a pseudogene. There are 14 residues in the CDR3. The CDR3, as DNA: TGCACCAGCAGCCGGGCAGCGGTTAAAGAGACCCAGTACTTC. Protein product: CTSSRAAVKETQYF.

The gene calls are TRBV11-2 and TRBJ2-5; unclear D gene. The end of the DNA is better explained by TRBJ2-7, so the J call may be wrong. Germline V lookup: CDR1 SGHAT, CDR2 FQNNGV. The CDR3 is 15 residues long. CDR3 in amino acids: CASSLWIANSYEQYF. In DNA form, the CDR3 reads TGTGCCAGCAGCTTATGGATTGCAAACTCCTACGAGCAGTACTTC.

A remark on this clonotype: This may be a read error, as it is one base from a much larger clone. This sequence joins TRBV5-1 and TRBJ1-1; 10 bases match TRBD1. The CDR3 spans 16 residues. Germline V CDR1 and CDR2: SGHRS, YFSETQ. CDR3 bases: TGCGCCAGCAGCTTGCTAGGGACAGGGGTAATCACTGAAGCTCTCTTT. Encoded protein: CASSLLGTGVITEALF.

The rearrangement joins TRBV9 to TRBJ1-2, with D uncertain. The CDR3 is 13 amino acids. Germline V gives CDR1 SGDLS, CDR2 YYNGEE. V gave up 0 bases and J gave up 4 bases, with 7 bases separating them. CDR3 DNA: TGTGCCAGCAGCGTAGCAGAAAGCTATGGCTACACCTTC. Translation gives CASSVAESYGYTF.

This clonotype was found a few times. V and J are TRBV20-1 and TRBJ2-3; 10 bases fit TRBD2. CDR3 size: 15 residues. With 3 bases clipped from V and 2 bases from J, the junction kept 5 bases outside the gene matches. The germline V gene encodes CDR1 DFQATT and CDR2 SNEGSKA (reference sequence). The CDR3 protein is CSASLAGAYTDTQYF. Written as DNA, the CDR3 is TGCAGTGCTAGTCTAGCGGGGGCCTACACAGATACGCAGTATTTT.

CDR3 amino acids: CSVELGTGRGEQYF. The CDR3 DNA sequence: TGCAGCGTTGAATTAGGGACAGGGCGAGGCGAGCAGTACTTC. The chain links TRBV29-1 to TRBJ2-7, with 9 bases fitting TRBD1. This CDR3 has 14 amino acids. V shed 2 bases and J 6 bases; nucleotides not matched to a gene: 8. Per the germline V gene, CDR1 is SQVTM and CDR2 is ANQGSEA.